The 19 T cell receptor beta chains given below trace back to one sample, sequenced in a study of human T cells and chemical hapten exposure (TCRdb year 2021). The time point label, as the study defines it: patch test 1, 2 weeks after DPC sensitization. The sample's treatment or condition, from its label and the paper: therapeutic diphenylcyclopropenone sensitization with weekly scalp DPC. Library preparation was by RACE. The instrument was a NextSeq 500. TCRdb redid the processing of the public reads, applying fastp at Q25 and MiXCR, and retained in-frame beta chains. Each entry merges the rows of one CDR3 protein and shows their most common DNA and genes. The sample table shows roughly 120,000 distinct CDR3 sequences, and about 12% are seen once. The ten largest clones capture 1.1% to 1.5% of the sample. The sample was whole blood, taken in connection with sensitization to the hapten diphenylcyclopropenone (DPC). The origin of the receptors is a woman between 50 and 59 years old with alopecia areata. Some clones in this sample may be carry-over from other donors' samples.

The CDR3 nucleotides read TGCGCCAGCAGCCTCCATAAGTGGGGCAATCAGCCCCAGCATTTT. Its protein is CASSLHKWGNQPQHF. The chain links TRBV4-1 to TRBJ1-5, with unresolved D. With 4 bases removed from V and 2 bases from J, the gap between germline ends came to 12 bases. In germline, CDR1 is MGHRA, CDR2 YSYEKL. This CDR3 has 15 residues.

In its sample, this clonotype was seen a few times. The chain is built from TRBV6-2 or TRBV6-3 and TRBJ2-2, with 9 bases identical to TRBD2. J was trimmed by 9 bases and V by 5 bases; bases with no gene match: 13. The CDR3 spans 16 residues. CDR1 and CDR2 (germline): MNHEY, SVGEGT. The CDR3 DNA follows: TGTGCCAGCAGTCCCAGGGGACTAGCCGCGGTCCGGGAGCTGTTTTTT. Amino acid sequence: CASSPRGLAAVRELFF.

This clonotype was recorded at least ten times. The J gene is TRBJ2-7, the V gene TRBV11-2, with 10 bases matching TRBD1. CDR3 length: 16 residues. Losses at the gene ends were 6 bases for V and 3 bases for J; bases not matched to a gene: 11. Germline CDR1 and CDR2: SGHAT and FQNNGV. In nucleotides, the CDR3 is TGTGCCAGCAGTCCCGGGACAGGGGTCGGCGGCTACGAGCAGTACTTC. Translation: CASSPGTGVGGYEQYF. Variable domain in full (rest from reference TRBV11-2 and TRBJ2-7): EAGVAQSPRYKIIEKRQSVAFWCNPISGHATLYWYQQILGQGPKLLIQFQNNGVVDDSQLPKDRFSAERLKGVDSTLKIQPAKLEDSAVYLCASSPGTGVGGYEQYFGPGTRLTVT.

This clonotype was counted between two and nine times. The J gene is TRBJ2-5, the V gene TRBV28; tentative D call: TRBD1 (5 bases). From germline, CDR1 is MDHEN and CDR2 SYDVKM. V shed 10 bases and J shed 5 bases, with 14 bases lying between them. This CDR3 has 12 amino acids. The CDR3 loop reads CATRASEETQYF. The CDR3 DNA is TGTGCCACCAGGGCCAGCGAGGAGACCCAGTACTTC.

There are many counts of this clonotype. The CDR3 coding sequence is TGCGCCAGCAGCTTGGAGCCAGGGGTCTCCTACGAGCAGTACTTC. Its translation: CASSLEPGVSYEQYF. The J gene is TRBJ2-7, the V gene TRBV5-1, with a possible D match to TRBD1 (6 bases). The germline gives CDR1 SGHRS, CDR2 YFSETQ. The CDR3 has 15 amino acids. V lost 0 bases and J 0 bases, leaving 10 bases between the germline ends.

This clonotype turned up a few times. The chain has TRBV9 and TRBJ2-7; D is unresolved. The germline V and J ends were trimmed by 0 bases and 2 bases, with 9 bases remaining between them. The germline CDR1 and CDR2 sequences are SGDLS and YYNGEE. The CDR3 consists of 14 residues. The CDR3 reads CASSVAGNPYEQYF. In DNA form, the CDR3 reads TGTGCCAGCAGCGTAGCTGGGAACCCCTACGAGCAGTACTTC.

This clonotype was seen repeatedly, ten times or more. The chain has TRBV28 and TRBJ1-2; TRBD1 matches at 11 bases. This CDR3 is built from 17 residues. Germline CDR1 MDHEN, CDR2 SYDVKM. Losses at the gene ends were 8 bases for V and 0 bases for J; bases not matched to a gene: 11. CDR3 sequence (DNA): TGTGCCAGCGCATTCCCCGGGACAGGGGGTTCTAACTATGGCTACACCTTC. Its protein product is CASAFPGTGGSNYGYTF.

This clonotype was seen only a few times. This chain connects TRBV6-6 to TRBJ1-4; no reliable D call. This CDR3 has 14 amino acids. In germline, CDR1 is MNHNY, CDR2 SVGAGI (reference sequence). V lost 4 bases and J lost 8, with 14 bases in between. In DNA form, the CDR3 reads TGTGCCAGCAGTTTTGGCAGGTCTGGAGAAAAACTGTTTTTT. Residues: CASSFGRSGEKLFF.

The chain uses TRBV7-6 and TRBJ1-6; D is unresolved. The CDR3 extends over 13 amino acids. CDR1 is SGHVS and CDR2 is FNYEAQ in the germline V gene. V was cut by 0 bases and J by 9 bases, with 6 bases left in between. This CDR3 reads CASSLASSSPLHF. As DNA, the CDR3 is TGTGCCAGCAGCTTAGCTTCCAGTTCACCCCTCCACTTT. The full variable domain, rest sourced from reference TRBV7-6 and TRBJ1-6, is GAGVSQSPRYKVTKRGQDVALRCDPISGHVSLYWYRQALGQGPEFLTYFNYEAQQDKSGLPNDRFSAERPEGSISTLTIQRTEQRDSAMYRCASSLASSSPLHFGNGTRLTVT.

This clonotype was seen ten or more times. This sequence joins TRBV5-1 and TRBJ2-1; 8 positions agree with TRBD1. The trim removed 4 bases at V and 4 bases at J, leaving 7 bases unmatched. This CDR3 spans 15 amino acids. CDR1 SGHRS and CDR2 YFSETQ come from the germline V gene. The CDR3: CASSPLRDRYNEQFF. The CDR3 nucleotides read TGCGCCAGCAGCCCACTCCGGGACAGGTACAATGAGCAGTTCTTC.

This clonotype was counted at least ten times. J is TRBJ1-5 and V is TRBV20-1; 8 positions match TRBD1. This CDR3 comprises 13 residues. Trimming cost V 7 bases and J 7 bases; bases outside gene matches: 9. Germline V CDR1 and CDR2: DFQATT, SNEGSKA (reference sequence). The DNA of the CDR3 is TGCAGTGTCTACCAGGGGGCAGGGCAGCCCCAGCATTTT. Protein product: CSVYQGAGQPQHF.

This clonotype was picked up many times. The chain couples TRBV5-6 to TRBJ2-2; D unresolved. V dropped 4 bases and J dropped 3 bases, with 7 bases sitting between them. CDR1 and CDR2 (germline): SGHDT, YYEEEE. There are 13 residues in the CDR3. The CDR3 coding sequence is TGTGCCAGCAGCGGAGATCACACCGGGGAGCTGTTTTTT. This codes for CASSGDHTGELFF. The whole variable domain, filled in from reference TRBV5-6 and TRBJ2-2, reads DAGVTQSPTHLIKTRGQQVTLRCSPKSGHDTVSWYQQALGQGPQFIFQYYEEEERQRGNFPDRFSGHQFPNYSSELNVNALLLGDSALYLCASSGDHTGELFFGEGSRLTVL.

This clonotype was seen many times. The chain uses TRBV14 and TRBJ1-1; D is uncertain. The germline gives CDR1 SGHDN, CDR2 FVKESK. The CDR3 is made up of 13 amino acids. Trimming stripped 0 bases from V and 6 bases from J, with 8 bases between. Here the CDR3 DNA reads TGTGCCAGCAGCCAAGAGTACTTTGCTGAAGCTTTCTTT. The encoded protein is CASSQEYFAEAFF.

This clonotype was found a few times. The CDR3 sequence is CASSSKNNEQFF. The CDR3 DNA is TGTGCCAGCAGTTCTAAAAACAATGAGCAGTTCTTC. The genes are TRBV2 and TRBJ2-1; no clear D. The germline V gene has CDR1 SNHLY and CDR2 FYNNEI. The CDR3 totals 12 residues. The V end lost 5 bases, the J end lost 5 bases, and 7 bases lay between the germline ends.

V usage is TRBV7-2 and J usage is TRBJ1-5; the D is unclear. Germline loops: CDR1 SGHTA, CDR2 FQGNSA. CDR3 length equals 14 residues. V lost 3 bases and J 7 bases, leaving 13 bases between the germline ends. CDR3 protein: CASSFTAHGQPQHF. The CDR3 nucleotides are TGTGCCAGCAGCTTTACAGCACATGGACAGCCCCAGCATTTT.

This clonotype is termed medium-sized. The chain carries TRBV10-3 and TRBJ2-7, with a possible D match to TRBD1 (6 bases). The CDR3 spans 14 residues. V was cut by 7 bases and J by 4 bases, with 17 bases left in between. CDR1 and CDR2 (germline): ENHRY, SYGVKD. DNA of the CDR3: TGTGCCATCAAACCGGACAGTCAACCGTACGAGCAGTACTTC. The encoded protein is CAIKPDSQPYEQYF.

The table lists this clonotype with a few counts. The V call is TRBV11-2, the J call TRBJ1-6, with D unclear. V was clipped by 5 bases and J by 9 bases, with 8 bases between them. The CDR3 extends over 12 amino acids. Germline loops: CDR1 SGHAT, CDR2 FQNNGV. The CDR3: CASSLKVSPLHF. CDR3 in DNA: TGTGCCAGCAGCCTAAAAGTTTCACCCCTCCACTTT.

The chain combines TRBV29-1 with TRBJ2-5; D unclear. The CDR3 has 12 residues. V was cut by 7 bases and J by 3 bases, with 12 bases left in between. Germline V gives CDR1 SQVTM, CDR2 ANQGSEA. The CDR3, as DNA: TGCAGCGCCCGACGGGTAAAAGAGACCCAGTACTTC. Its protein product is CSARRVKETQYF. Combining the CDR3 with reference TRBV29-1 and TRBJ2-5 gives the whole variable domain SAVISQKPSRDICQRGTSLTIQCQVDSQVTMMFWYRQQPGQSLTLIATANQGSEATYESGFVIDKFPISRPNLTFSTLTVSNMSPEDSSIYLCSARRVKETQYFGPGTRLLVL.

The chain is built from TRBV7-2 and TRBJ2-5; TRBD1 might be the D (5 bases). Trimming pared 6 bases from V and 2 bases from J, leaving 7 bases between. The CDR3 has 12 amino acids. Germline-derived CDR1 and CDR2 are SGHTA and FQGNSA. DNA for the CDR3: TGTGCCAGCAGTTACAGGCAAGAGACCCAGTACTTC. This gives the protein CASSYRQETQYF.